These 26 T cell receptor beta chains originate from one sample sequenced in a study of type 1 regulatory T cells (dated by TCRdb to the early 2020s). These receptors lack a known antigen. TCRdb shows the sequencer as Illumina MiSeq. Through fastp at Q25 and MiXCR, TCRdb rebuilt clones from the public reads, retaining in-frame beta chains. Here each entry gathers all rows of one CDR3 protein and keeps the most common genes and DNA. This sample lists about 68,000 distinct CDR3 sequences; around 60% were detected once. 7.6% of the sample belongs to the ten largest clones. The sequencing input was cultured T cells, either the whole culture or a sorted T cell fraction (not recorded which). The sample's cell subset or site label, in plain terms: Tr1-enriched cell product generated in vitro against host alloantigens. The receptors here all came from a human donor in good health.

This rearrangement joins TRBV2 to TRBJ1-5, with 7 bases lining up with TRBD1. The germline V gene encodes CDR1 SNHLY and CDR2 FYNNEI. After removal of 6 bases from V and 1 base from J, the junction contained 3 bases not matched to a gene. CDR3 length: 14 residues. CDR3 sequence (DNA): TGTGCCAGCAGAGGGGACAGCAGCAATCAGCCCCAGCATTTT. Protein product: CASRGDSSNQPQHF.

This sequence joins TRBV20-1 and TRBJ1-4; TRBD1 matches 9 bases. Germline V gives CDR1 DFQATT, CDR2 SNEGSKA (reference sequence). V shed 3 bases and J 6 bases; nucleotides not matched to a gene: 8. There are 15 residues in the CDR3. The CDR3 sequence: CSASNRDREYEKLFF. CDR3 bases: TGCAGTGCTAGCAACCGGGACAGGGAGTATGAAAAACTGTTTTTT.

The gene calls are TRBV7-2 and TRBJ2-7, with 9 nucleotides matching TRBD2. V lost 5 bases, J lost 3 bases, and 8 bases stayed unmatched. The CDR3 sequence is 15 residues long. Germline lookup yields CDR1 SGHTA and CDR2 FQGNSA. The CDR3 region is CASSTSSGSLYEQYF. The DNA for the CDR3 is TGTGCCAGCAGCACTAGTAGCGGGAGCCTCTACGAGCAGTACTTC.

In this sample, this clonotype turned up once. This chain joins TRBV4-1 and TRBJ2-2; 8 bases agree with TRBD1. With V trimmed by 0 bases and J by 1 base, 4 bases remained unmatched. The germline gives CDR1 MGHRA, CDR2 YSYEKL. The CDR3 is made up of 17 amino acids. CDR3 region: CASSQDWTGLNTGELFF. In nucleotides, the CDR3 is TGCGCCAGCAGCCAAGATTGGACAGGGTTGAACACCGGGGAGCTGTTTTTT.

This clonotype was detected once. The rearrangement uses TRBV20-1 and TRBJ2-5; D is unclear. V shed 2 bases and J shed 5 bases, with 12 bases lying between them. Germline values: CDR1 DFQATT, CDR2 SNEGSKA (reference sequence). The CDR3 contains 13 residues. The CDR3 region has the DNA TGCAGTGCTAGACCCCTCCCCCTGGAGACCCAGTACTTC. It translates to CSARPLPLETQYF.

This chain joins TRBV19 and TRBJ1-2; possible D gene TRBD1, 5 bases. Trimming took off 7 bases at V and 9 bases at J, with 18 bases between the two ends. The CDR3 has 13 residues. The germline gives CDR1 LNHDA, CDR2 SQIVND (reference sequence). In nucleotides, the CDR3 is TGTGCCAGTACCCGAAGAACAGGTGGAAGCTACACCTTC. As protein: CASTRRTGGSYTF.

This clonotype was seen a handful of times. The chain's CDR3 is CSARATGNTEAFF. The CDR3, as DNA: TGCAGTGCTAGAGCAACAGGGAACACTGAAGCTTTCTTT. This chain links TRBV20-1 with TRBJ1-1; D is perhaps TRBD1 (5 bases). V lost 1 base to trimming and J lost 1 base, with 7 bases between them. Germline CDR1 and CDR2: DFQATT and SNEGSKA (reference sequence). The CDR3 sequence is 13 residues long.

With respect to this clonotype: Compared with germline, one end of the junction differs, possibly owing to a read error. For the CDR3, the DNA is TGTGCCAGCTCACGGGATAGCGGGGCCGAGGAGCCGTTTTTT. It encodes CASSRDSGAEEPFF. The chain recombines TRBV18 with TRBJ2-2; 8 nucleotides agree with TRBD2. The length of the CDR3 is 14 residues. In germline, CDR1 is KGHSH, CDR2 LQKENI.

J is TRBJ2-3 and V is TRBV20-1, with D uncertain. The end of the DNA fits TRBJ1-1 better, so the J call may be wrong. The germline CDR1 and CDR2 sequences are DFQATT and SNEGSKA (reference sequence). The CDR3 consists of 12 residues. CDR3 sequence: CSARLVRAEAFF. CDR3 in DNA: TGCAGTGCTAGATTGGTTAGGGCTGAAGCTTTCTTT.

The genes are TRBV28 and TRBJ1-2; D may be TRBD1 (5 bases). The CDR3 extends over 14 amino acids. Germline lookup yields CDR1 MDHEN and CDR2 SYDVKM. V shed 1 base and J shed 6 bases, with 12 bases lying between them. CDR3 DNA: TGTGCCAGCAGTTTATACCGGGGCAGGGATGGCTACACCTTC. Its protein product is CASSLYRGRDGYTF.

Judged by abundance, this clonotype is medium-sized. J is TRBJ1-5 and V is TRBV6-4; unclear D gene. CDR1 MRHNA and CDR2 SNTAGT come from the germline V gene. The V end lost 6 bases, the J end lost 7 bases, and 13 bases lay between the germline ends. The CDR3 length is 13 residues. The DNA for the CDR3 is TGTGCCAGCAGCGCGGACCGGGGACAGCCCCAGCATTTT. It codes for CASSADRGQPQHF.

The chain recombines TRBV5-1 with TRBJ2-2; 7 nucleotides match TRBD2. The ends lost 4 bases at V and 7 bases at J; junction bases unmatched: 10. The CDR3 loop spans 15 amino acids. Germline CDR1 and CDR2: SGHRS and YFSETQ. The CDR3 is CASSAGLEGVGELFF. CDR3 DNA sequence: TGCGCCAGCAGCGCCGGACTAGAAGGTGTCGGGGAGCTGTTTTTT.

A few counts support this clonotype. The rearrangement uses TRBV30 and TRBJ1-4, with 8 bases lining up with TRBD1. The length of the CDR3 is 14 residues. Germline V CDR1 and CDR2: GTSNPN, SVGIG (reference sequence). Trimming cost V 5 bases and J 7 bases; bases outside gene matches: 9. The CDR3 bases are TGTGCCTGGTGGCGGACAGGGACAGGTGAAAAACTGTTTTTT. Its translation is CAWWRTGTGEKLFF. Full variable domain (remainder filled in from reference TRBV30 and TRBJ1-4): SQTIHQWPATLVQPVGSPLSLECTVEGTSNPNLYWYRQAAGRGLQLLFYSVGIGQISSEVPQNLSASRPQDRQFILSSKKLLLSDSGFYLCAWWRTGTGEKLFFGSGTQLSVL.

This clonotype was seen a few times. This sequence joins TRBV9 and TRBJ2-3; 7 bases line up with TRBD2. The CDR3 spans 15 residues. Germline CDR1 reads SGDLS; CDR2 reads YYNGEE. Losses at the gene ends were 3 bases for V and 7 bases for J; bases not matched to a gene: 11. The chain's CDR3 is CASSAAGGSSYTQYF. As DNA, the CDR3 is TGTGCCAGCAGCGCCGCCGGCGGGAGTTCGTATACGCAGTATTTT.

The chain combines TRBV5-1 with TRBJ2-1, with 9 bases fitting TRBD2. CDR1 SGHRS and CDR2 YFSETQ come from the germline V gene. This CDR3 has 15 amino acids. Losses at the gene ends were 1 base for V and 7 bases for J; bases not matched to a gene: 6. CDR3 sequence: CASSLFSSGINEQFF. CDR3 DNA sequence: TGCGCCAGCAGCTTGTTCTCTAGCGGGATAAATGAGCAGTTCTTC.

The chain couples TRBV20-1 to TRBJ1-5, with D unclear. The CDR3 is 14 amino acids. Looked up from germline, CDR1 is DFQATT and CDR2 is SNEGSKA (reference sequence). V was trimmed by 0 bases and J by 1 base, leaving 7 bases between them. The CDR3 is CSARDRLSNQPQHF. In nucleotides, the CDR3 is TGCAGTGCTAGAGATCGGCTGAGCAATCAGCCCCAGCATTTT.

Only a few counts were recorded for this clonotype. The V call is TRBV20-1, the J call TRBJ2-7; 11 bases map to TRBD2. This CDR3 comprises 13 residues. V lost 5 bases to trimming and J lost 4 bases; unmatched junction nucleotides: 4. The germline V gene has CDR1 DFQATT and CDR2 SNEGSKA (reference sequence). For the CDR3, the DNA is TGCAGTGCTGGGGGACTAGCGGTATACGAGCAGTACTTC. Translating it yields CSAGGLAVYEQYF.

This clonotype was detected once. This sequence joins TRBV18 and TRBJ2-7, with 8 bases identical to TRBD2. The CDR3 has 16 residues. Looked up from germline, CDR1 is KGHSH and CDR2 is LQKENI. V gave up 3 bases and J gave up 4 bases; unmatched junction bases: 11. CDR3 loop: CASSPGASGSGYEQYF. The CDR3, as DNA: TGTGCCAGCTCACCTGGAGCCAGCGGGAGTGGGTACGAGCAGTACTTC.

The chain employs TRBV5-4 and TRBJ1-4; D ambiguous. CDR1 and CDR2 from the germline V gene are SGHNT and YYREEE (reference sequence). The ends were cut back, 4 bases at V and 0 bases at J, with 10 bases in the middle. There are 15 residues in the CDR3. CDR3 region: CASSARIATNEKLFF. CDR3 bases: TGTGCCAGCAGCGCCCGGATAGCAACTAATGAAAAACTGTTTTTT.

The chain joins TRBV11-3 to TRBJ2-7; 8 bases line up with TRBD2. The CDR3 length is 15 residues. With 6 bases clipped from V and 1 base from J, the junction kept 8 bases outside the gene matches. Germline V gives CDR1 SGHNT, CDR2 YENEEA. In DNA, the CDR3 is TGTGCCAGCAGTCCCCGCAGCGGGAGTTCCTACGAGCAGTACTTC. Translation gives CASSPRSGSSYEQYF.

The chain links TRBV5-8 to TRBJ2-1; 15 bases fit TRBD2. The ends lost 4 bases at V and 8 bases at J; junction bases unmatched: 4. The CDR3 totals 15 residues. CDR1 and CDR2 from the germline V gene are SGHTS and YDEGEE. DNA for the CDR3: TGTGCCAGCAGCATGGGACTAGCGGGAGGATATGAGCAGTTCTTC. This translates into CASSMGLAGGYEQFF.

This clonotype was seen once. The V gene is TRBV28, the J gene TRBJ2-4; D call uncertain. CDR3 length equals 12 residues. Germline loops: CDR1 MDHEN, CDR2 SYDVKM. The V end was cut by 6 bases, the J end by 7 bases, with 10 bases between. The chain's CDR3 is CASSLSRNIQYF. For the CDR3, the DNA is TGTGCCAGCAGCCTTAGTAGGAACATTCAGTACTTC.

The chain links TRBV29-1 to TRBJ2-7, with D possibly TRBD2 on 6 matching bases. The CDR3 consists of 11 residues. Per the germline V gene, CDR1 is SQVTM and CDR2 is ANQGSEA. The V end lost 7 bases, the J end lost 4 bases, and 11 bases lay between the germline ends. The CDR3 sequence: CSAGTAYEQYF. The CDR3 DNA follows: TGCAGCGCCGGGACTGCATACGAGCAGTACTTC.

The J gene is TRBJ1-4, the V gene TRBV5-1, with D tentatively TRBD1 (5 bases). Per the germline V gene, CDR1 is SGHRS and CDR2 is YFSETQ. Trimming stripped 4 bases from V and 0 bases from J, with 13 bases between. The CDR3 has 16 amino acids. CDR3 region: CASSTGPGATNEKLFF. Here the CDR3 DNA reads TGCGCCAGCAGCACAGGTCCCGGAGCAACTAATGAAAAACTGTTTTTT.

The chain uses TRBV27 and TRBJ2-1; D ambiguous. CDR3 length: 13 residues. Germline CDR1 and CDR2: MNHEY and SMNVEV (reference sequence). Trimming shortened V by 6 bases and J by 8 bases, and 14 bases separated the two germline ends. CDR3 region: CASSRPTIDEQFF. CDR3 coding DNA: TGTGCCAGCAGCCGCCCCACCATCGATGAGCAGTTCTTC.

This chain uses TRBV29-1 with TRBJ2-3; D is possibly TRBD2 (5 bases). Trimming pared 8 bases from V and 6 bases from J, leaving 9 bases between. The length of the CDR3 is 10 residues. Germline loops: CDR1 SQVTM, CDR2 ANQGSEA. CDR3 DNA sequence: TGCAGCATAAGGAGGGATACGCAGTATTTT. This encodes CSIRRDTQYF.